The 27 T cell receptor beta chains in this list originate from one sample, sequenced in a study of T cell changes during pregnancy in multiple sclerosis. The assay was immunoSEQ multiplex PCR, and TCRdb's table has in-frame clones only and misses some. This repertoire shows approximately 63,000 clones, approximately 92% found once; its top ten account for less than 2%. The sample consisted of peripheral blood, taken in the third trimester of pregnancy. Source of these receptors: a female donor in good health, enrolled as a control in a pregnancy study.

The J gene is TRBJ2-1, the V gene TRBV4-3; TRBD2 matches at 7 bases. Germline values: CDR1 LGHNA, CDR2 YSLEER. The V and J ends lost 6 bases and 6 bases, in that order; junction bases with no gene match: 5. The CDR3 totals 13 residues. The CDR3 coding sequence is TGCGCCAGCAGGTCGCGGGAGCGCAATGAGCAGTTCTTC. This codes for CASRSRERNEQFF.

The genes are TRBV6-5 and TRBJ1-1; 7 bases align to TRBD1. The CDR3 has 14 residues. The junction had 9 bases not matched to a gene; V was cut back by 6 bases and J by 5 bases. Germline V gives CDR1 MNHEY, CDR2 SVGAGI. CDR3 loop: CASRGDRVLTEAFF. CDR3 coding DNA: TGTGCCAGCAGAGGCGACAGGGTGTTAACTGAAGCTTTCTTT.

The gene calls are TRBV25-1 and TRBJ2-3; 8 bases line up with TRBD1. The CDR3 covers 16 residues. Germline lookup yields CDR1 MGHDK and CDR2 SYGVNS. J was trimmed by 3 bases and V by 2 bases; bases with no gene match: 7. The CDR3: CASSEHQTGVTDTQYF. The CDR3 DNA sequence: TGTGCCAGCAGTGAACATCAGACAGGGGTGACAGATACGCAGTATTTT.

The chain joins TRBV19 to TRBJ2-7, with 7 bases that match TRBD2. The germline V gene has CDR1 LNHDA and CDR2 SQIVND (reference sequence). CDR3 length equals 13 residues. Trimming at V came to 6 bases and at J to 2 bases, leaving 4 bases not matched to a gene. The CDR3 DNA follows: TGTGCCAGTAGGAAAGCGGGACCCTACGAGCAGTACTTC. It encodes CASRKAGPYEQYF.

This clone was seen only once. The chain combines TRBV19 with TRBJ1-1, with TRBD1 identical over 8 bases. V lost 3 bases, J lost 2 bases, and 5 bases stayed unmatched. Germline CDR1 and CDR2: LNHDA and SQIVND (reference sequence). There are 15 residues in the CDR3. CDR3 DNA sequence: TGTGCCAGTAGTATGAGGACAGGGACCAACACTGAAGCTTTCTTT. Protein sequence: CASSMRTGTNTEAFF.

The rearrangement uses TRBV5-6 and TRBJ2-1; TRBD2 agrees at 11 bases. The CDR3 runs to 17 residues. Germline lookup yields CDR1 SGHDT and CDR2 YYEEEE. The junction had 8 bases not matched to a gene; V was cut back by 4 bases and J by 2 bases. CDR3 sequence reads: CASSPGTSGYTYNEQFF. The CDR3 DNA reads as TGTGCCAGCAGCCCTGGGACTAGCGGTTACACCTACAATGAGCAGTTCTTC. Full variable domain (missing parts from reference TRBV5-6 and TRBJ2-1): DAGVTQSPTHLIKTRGQQVTLRCSPKSGHDTVSWYQQALGQGPQFIFQYYEEEERQRGNFPDRFSGHQFPNYSSELNVNALLLGDSALYLCASSPGTSGYTYNEQFFGPGTRLTVL.

The chain combines TRBV7-9 with TRBJ2-5; no clear D gene. CDR1 and CDR2 (germline): SEHNR, FQNEAQ (reference sequence). The CDR3 runs 14 residues. V was cut by 1 base and J by 1 base, with 7 bases left in between. CDR3 bases: TGTGCCAGCAGCTTAGGCTATACCCAAGAGACCCAGTACTTC. Encoded protein: CASSLGYTQETQYF.

J is TRBJ2-1 and V is TRBV11-2, with 7 bases aligning to TRBD2. V was pared by 0 bases and J by 7 bases, with 9 bases of the junction left unmatched. Germline V gives CDR1 SGHAT, CDR2 FQNNGV. The CDR3 totals 16 residues. The CDR3 protein is CASSLDMAGVSNEQFF. The CDR3 DNA reads as TGTGCCAGCAGCTTAGACATGGCGGGAGTTTCGAATGAGCAGTTCTTC.

This clone was seen once. This chain links TRBV5-1 with TRBJ1-2; 8 positions agree with TRBD1. The V and J ends lost 7 bases and 5 bases, in that order; junction bases with no gene match: 4. The CDR3 is 12 amino acids. Germline values: CDR1 SGHRS, CDR2 YFSETQ. The CDR3 sequence is CASQGAGYGYTF. DNA for the CDR3: TGCGCCAGCCAGGGGGCCGGGTATGGCTACACCTTC.

The J gene is TRBJ1-1, the V gene TRBV11-2; possibly TRBD1 for D (5 bases). There are 12 residues in the CDR3. The germline gives CDR1 SGHAT, CDR2 FQNNGV. Trimming took 1 base from V and 12 from J, leaving 12 bases between them. Written as DNA, the CDR3 is TGTGCCAGCAGCTTAGTTGGGGGGTGGACTTTCTTT. Protein product: CASSLVGGWTFF.

This sequence joins TRBV6-5 and TRBJ2-2; 8 bases line up with TRBD1. This CDR3 region has 15 residues. The J segment lost 3 bases and the V segment lost 6 bases, leaving 6 bases of the junction unmatched. Germline V lookup: CDR1 MNHEY, CDR2 SVGAGI. The CDR3 DNA follows: TGTGCCAGCAGGCCTCCGGGACAGGACACCGGGGAGCTGTTTTTT. It translates to CASRPPGQDTGELFF.

This chain uses TRBV15 with TRBJ1-3; D uncertain. Trimming removed 0 bases from V and 1 base from J, with 7 bases in between. Germline CDR1 is LNHNV and CDR2 is YYDKDF (reference sequence). This CDR3 spans 15 amino acids. The chain's CDR3 is CATSRDRVSGNTIYF. The CDR3 DNA reads as TGTGCCACCAGCAGAGATCGAGTATCTGGAAACACCATATATTTT.

This chain uses TRBV4-3 with TRBJ2-1, with D unclear. The CDR3 contains 14 residues. The germline CDR1 and CDR2 sequences are LGHNA and YSLEER. Trimming removed 2 bases at V and 6 bases at J, with 11 bases between. The CDR3 protein is CASSQTVRSNEQFF. In DNA, the CDR3 is TGCGCCAGCAGCCAAACGGTGCGATCCAATGAGCAGTTCTTC.

This clone was detected once. Here the CDR3 reads CASSLKRGTGAYGYTF. As DNA, the CDR3 is TGTGCCAGCAGCTTAAAACGTGGGACAGGCGCCTATGGCTACACCTTC. The genes are TRBV7-9 and TRBJ1-2; 8 bases are a match to TRBD1. The CDR3 consists of 16 residues. J was trimmed by 4 bases and V by 2 bases; bases with no gene match: 9. Germline V gene sequence: CDR1 SEHNR, CDR2 FQNEAQ (reference sequence).

J is TRBJ2-5 and V is TRBV30; D is perhaps TRBD2 (6 bases). Trimming shortened V by 7 bases and J by 2 bases, and 26 bases separated the two germline ends. The CDR3 spans 17 residues. Germline assignment: CDR1 GTSNPN and CDR2 SVGIG (reference sequence). The CDR3 sequence: CASTSSQGTGEQETQYF. The CDR3 DNA reads as TGTGCCTCAACTAGTTCCCAAGGGACGGGGGAGCAAGAGACCCAGTACTTC.

V usage is TRBV7-8 and J usage is TRBJ1-5, with D maybe TRBD1 (6 bases). Germline CDR1 is SGHVS and CDR2 is FQNEAQ. The CDR3 is 16 residues long. The germline V and J ends were trimmed by 1 base and 1 base, with 11 bases remaining between them. The DNA of the CDR3 is TGTGCCAGCAGCTTAGAGGGGGTGATCAGCAATCAGCCCCAGCATTTT. It specifies CASSLEGVISNQPQHF.

The chain employs TRBV7-2 and TRBJ2-5, with TRBD2 identical over 7 bases. The CDR3 consists of 15 residues. Germline values: CDR1 SGHTA, CDR2 FQGNSA. Trimming took 3 bases from V and 5 from J; bases not matched to a gene: 9. The CDR3 reads CASSFRTSEVETQYF. CDR3 sequence (DNA): TGTGCCAGCAGCTTTCGGACTAGTGAGGTGGAGACCCAGTACTTC.

The rearrangement links TRBV30 to TRBJ2-7, with 9 bases lining up with TRBD2. This CDR3 has 13 amino acids. Per germline, CDR1 GTSNPN and CDR2 SVGIG (reference sequence). V dropped 0 bases and J dropped 6; count of bases not matched to a gene: 3. CDR3 sequence: CAWSVATSGEQYF. CDR3 nucleotides: TGTGCCTGGAGTGTAGCGACTAGCGGCGAGCAGTACTTC.

The J gene is TRBJ2-3, the V gene TRBV28; 7 nucleotides match TRBD2. Germline V CDR1 and CDR2: MDHEN, SYDVKM. The V and J ends lost 6 bases and 4 bases, in that order; junction bases with no gene match: 7. This CDR3 is built from 14 residues. The CDR3 protein is CASSQNLAADTQYF. In nucleotides, the CDR3 is TGTGCCAGCAGCCAGAATCTAGCGGCAGATACGCAGTATTTT.

This clone came up a few times. The CDR3 DNA sequence: TGTGCCAGCAGTGAATTCGGGACAGTGAACACTGAAGCTTTCTTT. Protein product: CASSEFGTVNTEAFF. The J gene is TRBJ1-1, the V gene TRBV25-1, with 7 bases that match TRBD1. Germline CDR1 MGHDK, CDR2 SYGVNS. With 1 base clipped from V and 0 bases from J, the junction kept 2 bases outside the gene matches. This CDR3 region has 15 residues. Together with reference TRBV25-1 and TRBJ1-1, the CDR3 gives the full variable domain: EADIYQTPRYLVIGTGKKITLECSQTMGHDKMYWYQQDPGMELHLIHYSYGVNSTEKGDLSSESTVSRIRTEHFPLTLESARPSHTSQYLCASSEFGTVNTEAFFGQGTRLTVV.

The chain joins TRBV7-2 to TRBJ2-1; 11 bases map to TRBD2. The CDR3 runs 19 residues. V gave up 2 bases and J gave up 5 bases; unmatched junction bases: 14. Germline CDR1 is SGHTA and CDR2 is FQGNSA. CDR3 nucleotide sequence: TGTGCCAGCAGCTTAAACGGGTATCGAAGACTAGCGGGAAACAATGAGCAGTTCTTC. Translating it yields CASSLNGYRRLAGNNEQFF.

The CDR3 sequence is CAITEGLGLGGNEQFF. The CDR3 bases are TGTGCCATCACCGAGGGTCTGGGACTAGGGGGCAATGAGCAGTTCTTC. V is TRBV10-3 and J is TRBJ2-1; 8 bases agree with TRBD2. The CDR3 runs 16 residues. V lost 7 bases, J lost 6 bases, and 14 bases stayed unmatched. Germline loops: CDR1 ENHRY, CDR2 SYGVKD.

This chain uses TRBV7-2 with TRBJ2-7; tentative D call: TRBD2 (5 bases). V gave up 5 bases and J gave up 3 bases, with 11 bases separating them. The germline V gene encodes CDR1 SGHTA and CDR2 FQGNSA. The CDR3 contains 13 residues. For the CDR3, the DNA is TGTGCCAGCAGCCCGGACTCCTTCTACGAGCAGTACTTC. Its protein is CASSPDSFYEQYF. Complete variable domain (other parts from reference TRBV7-2 and TRBJ2-7): GAGVSQSPSNKVTEKGKDVELRCDPISGHTALYWYRQSLGQGLEFLIYFQGNSAPDKSGLPSDRFSAERTGGSVSTLTIQRTQQEDSAVYLCASSPDSFYEQYFGPGTRLTVT.

The gene calls are TRBV7-9 and TRBJ2-7; TRBD1 agrees at 8 bases. V lost 0 bases to trimming and J lost 4 bases; unmatched junction nucleotides: 14. The germline CDR1 and CDR2 sequences are SEHNR and FQNEAQ (reference sequence). The CDR3 has 18 residues. CDR3 nucleotides: TGTGCCAGCAGCTTAGCTCCGGCAGGGGGCCCCCCGCAATACGAGCAGTACTTC. This encodes CASSLAPAGGPPQYEQYF.

The chain recombines TRBV6-5 with TRBJ1-4, with D unresolved. The CDR3 loop spans 14 amino acids. The V and J ends lost 1 base and 4 bases respectively, with 7 bases between them. Germline loops: CDR1 MNHEY, CDR2 SVGAGI. Here the CDR3 reads CASSYLGVNEKLFF. CDR3 sequence (DNA): TGTGCCAGCAGTTACTTGGGAGTTAATGAAAAACTGTTTTTT.

The chain combines TRBV10-1 with TRBJ2-5; 8 nucleotides align to TRBD1. The germline V gene has CDR1 WNHNN and CDR2 SYGVQD (reference sequence). Trimming at V came to 0 bases and at J to 5 bases, leaving 11 bases not matched to a gene. This CDR3 comprises 17 residues. CDR3 loop: CASSESAGQGAGETQYF. CDR3 nucleotides: TGCGCCAGCAGTGAGTCTGCCGGGCAGGGGGCAGGGGAGACCCAGTACTTC.

The chain links TRBV19 to TRBJ2-5; 9 bases map to TRBD2. Germline V gives CDR1 LNHDA, CDR2 SQIVND (reference sequence). The CDR3 consists of 15 residues. The trim removed 6 bases at V and 5 bases at J, leaving 10 bases unmatched. In DNA form, the CDR3 reads TGTGCCAGTAGCCCAACTAGCGGGCGCGGGGAGACCCAGTACTTC. It specifies CASSPTSGRGETQYF.